The 24 T cell receptor beta chains listed next were all sequenced from one sample in a study of blood T cell repertoires in COVID-19. Libraries were prepared by immunoSEQ multiplex PCR; TCRdb keeps only in-frame clonotypes and omits some of them. Here the sample spans around 400,000 clones, around nine tenths being singletons. Sequencing was done on a sample of PBMCs or T cells enriched from blood (not recorded which). Receptors were obtained from a woman under 30 who had been exposed to COVID-19.

The chain joins TRBV28 to TRBJ1-4, with a possible D match to TRBD1 (6 bases). CDR3 length: 13 residues. Germline V lookup: CDR1 MDHEN, CDR2 SYDVKM. The V gene lost 8 bases and the J gene lost 7 bases, with 14 bases spanning the gap. CDR3 in amino acids: CASFWIRGEKLFF. The CDR3 DNA reads as TGTGCCAGCTTTTGGATCAGGGGTGAAAAACTGTTTTTT.

The chain recombines TRBV7-3 with TRBJ1-4; TRBD1 agrees at 9 bases. In germline, CDR1 is SGHTA, CDR2 FQGTGA. This CDR3 contains 16 residues. With 1 base clipped from V and 8 bases from J, the junction kept 8 bases outside the gene matches. CDR3: CASSLRPGQGNEKLFF. CDR3 sequence (DNA): TGTGCCAGCAGCTTAAGGCCGGGACAGGGCAACGAAAAACTGTTTTTT.

The chain has TRBV6-2 or TRBV6-3 and TRBJ1-6, with 9 bases lining up with TRBD1. CDR1 MNHEY and CDR2 SVGEGT come from the germline V gene. This CDR3 has 15 amino acids. J lost 9 bases, V lost 5 bases, and 8 bases had no gene match. The CDR3 spells CASSTPGTGISPLHF. CDR3 nucleotide sequence: TGTGCCAGCAGTACCCCCGGGACAGGGATTTCACCCCTCCACTTT.

V gene TRBV15 combines with J gene TRBJ2-7; TRBD1 agrees at 7 bases. Germline-derived CDR1 and CDR2 are LNHNV and YYDKDF (reference sequence). The junction had 11 bases not matched to a gene; V was cut back by 6 bases and J by 3 bases. The CDR3 is made up of 15 amino acids. CDR3 nucleotides: TGTGCCACCAGTACCTGGACAGGCCCAATCTACGAGCAGTACTTC. Translation gives CATSTWTGPIYEQYF.

The chain joins TRBV6-2 or TRBV6-3 to TRBJ2-7; 16 nucleotides line up with TRBD2. Germline V gene data show CDR1 as MNHEY and CDR2 as SVGEGT. Losses at the gene ends were 0 bases for V and 2 bases for J; bases not matched to a gene: 10. There are 20 residues in the CDR3. For the CDR3, the DNA is TGTGCCAGCAGTTACTCGCCCGGGACTAGCGGGGGGGCAAGGGCCTACGAGCAGTACTTC. Residues: CASSYSPGTSGGARAYEQYF.

The chain uses TRBV7-9 and TRBJ2-3; 7 positions match TRBD2. The junction had 23 bases not matched to a gene; V was cut back by 5 bases and J by 6 bases. Germline-derived CDR1 and CDR2 are SEHNR and FQNEAQ (reference sequence). The CDR3 loop spans 19 amino acids. As DNA, the CDR3 is TGTGCCAGCAGCACACTGAAGCGGGACGAAAGAAATGGGGCGGATACGCAGTATTTT. It is translated as CASSTLKRDERNGADTQYF.

The CDR3 DNA sequence: TGTGCCAGCAGAGGGGGGGGCAGGTACACTGAAGCTTTCTTT. Translating gives CASRGGGRYTEAFF. The V call is TRBV28, the J call TRBJ1-1; tentatively, D is TRBD1 (6 bases). The CDR3 spans 14 residues. Trimming cost V 6 bases and J 3 bases, with 14 bases left between them. Germline V gene lookup returns CDR1 MDHEN and CDR2 SYDVKM.

This clone has only a few counts. The V call is TRBV4-1, the J call TRBJ2-6, with 8 bases lining up with TRBD1. The CDR3 has 16 amino acids. Trimming at V came to 6 bases and at J to 2 bases, leaving 6 bases not matched to a gene. The V gene's germline CDR1 is MGHRA and CDR2 YSYEKL. The CDR3 coding sequence is TGCGCCAGCAGGGACAGGGTGACCGCTGGGGCCAACGTCCTGACTTTC. It yields the protein CASRDRVTAGANVLTF.

The chain combines TRBV25-1 with TRBJ2-7; TRBD1 matches 10 bases. CDR1 and CDR2 (germline): MGHDK, SYGVNS. This CDR3 region has 11 residues. The CDR3 protein is CASSARTGGVV. DNA of the CDR3: TGTGCCAGCAGTGCACGGACAGGGGGTGTCGTC.

This clone has more than one count but fewer than ten. This chain connects TRBV2 to TRBJ2-7, with TRBD1 matching 7 bases. V gave up 4 bases and J gave up 4 bases; unmatched junction bases: 7. The CDR3 has 14 residues. CDR1 is SNHLY, CDR2 FYNNEI, per germline. The CDR3 region has the DNA TGTGCCAGCAGTGCCGGGACAGAGGTGTACGAGCAGTACTTC. Protein product: CASSAGTEVYEQYF.

The rearrangement joins TRBV12-3 or TRBV12-4 to TRBJ2-7, with D maybe TRBD2 (6 bases). This CDR3 spans 12 amino acids. Deletions cut 6 bases from V and 3 bases from J, with 9 bases between. The CDR3: CASRAGSYEQYF. CDR3 sequence (DNA): TGTGCCAGCAGGGCGGGGAGCTACGAGCAGTACTTC.

The chain uses TRBV5-1 and TRBJ1-2, with D unresolved. Germline V gene lookup returns CDR1 SGHRS and CDR2 YFSETQ. There are 14 residues in the CDR3. V lost 0 bases and J lost 0, with 6 bases in between. The CDR3 DNA sequence: TGCGCCAGCAGCTTGGAAGCGGCTAACTATGGCTACACCTTC. Translated: CASSLEAANYGYTF.

CDR3 loop: CSVEDEGGYTF. CDR3 sequence (DNA): TGCAGCGTTGAAGATGAGGGTGGCTACACCTTC. The chain couples TRBV29-1 to TRBJ1-2; D is uncertain. The V end lost 0 bases, the J end lost 7 bases, and 6 bases lay between the germline ends. The germline gives CDR1 SQVTM, CDR2 ANQGSEA. The CDR3 length is 11 residues.

This chain links TRBV4-1 with TRBJ2-5; unclear D gene. Per germline, CDR1 MGHRA and CDR2 YSYEKL. The CDR3 contains 13 residues. The germline V and J ends were trimmed by 5 bases and 5 bases, with 12 bases remaining between them. The CDR3 protein is CASSEADLETQYF. CDR3 nucleotides: TGCGCCAGCAGCGAGGCCGACCTGGAGACCCAGTACTTC.

V usage is TRBV9 and J usage is TRBJ2-5; D gene uncertain. The CDR3 covers 13 residues. V was clipped by 0 bases and J by 7 bases, with 10 bases between them. Germline loops: CDR1 SGDLS, CDR2 YYNGEE. CDR3 in amino acids: CASSVAGLGTQYF. In DNA form, the CDR3 reads TGTGCCAGCAGCGTAGCAGGTTTAGGGACCCAGTACTTC.

V gene TRBV19 combines with J gene TRBJ2-4, with 7 bases matching TRBD1. The length of the CDR3 is 18 residues. Per the germline V gene, CDR1 is LNHDA and CDR2 is SQIVND (reference sequence). V shed 5 bases, J shed 0 bases, and the junction held 13 bases outside the gene matches. CDR3 region: CASSEGARASLAKNIQYF. The CDR3 DNA reads as TGTGCCAGTAGTGAGGGGGCCCGGGCCTCCCTAGCCAAAAACATTCAGTACTTC.

Concerning this clone itself: Other DNA sequences within the sample encode an identical CDR3. The chain joins TRBV7-8 to TRBJ1-3, with 7 nucleotides matching TRBD1. Germline V gene sequence: CDR1 SGHVS, CDR2 FQNEAQ. CDR3 length: 14 residues. V lost 5 bases, J lost 4 bases, and 5 bases stayed unmatched. The CDR3 here is CASSPGTAGNTIYF. CDR3 coding DNA: TGTGCCAGCAGCCCCGGGACAGCAGGAAACACCATATATTTT.

The chain joins TRBV14 to TRBJ2-7; no firm D call. CDR1 and CDR2 (germline): SGHDN, FVKESK. The CDR3 contains 16 residues. Trimming pared 0 bases from V and 1 base from J, leaving 13 bases between. CDR3 amino acids: CASSQEKYRLSYEQYF. The DNA for the CDR3 is TGTGCCAGCAGCCAAGAGAAGTACCGACTTTCCTACGAGCAGTACTTC. Full variable domain (missing parts from reference TRBV14 and TRBJ2-7): EAGVTQFPSHSVIEKGQTVTLRCDPISGHDNLYWYRRVMGKEIKFLLHFVKESKQDESGMPNNRFLAERTGGTYSTLKVQPAELEDSGVYFCASSQEKYRLSYEQYFGPGTRLTVT.

This chain links TRBV6-1 with TRBJ2-7; 8 bases are shared with TRBD2. The germline V gene encodes CDR1 MNHNS and CDR2 SASEGT. V was clipped by 4 bases and J by 4 bases; unmatched bases: 12. The CDR3 sequence is 16 residues long. The CDR3 loop reads CASSAAAGDSSYEQYF. CDR3 sequence (DNA): TGTGCCAGCAGTGCTGCAGCGGGAGATAGTTCGTACGAGCAGTACTTC.

In its sample, this clone was seen once. The chain combines TRBV14 with TRBJ2-2; 12 bases are shared with TRBD2. V shed 0 bases, J shed 4 bases, and the junction held 3 bases outside the gene matches. The CDR3 loop spans 17 amino acids. CDR1 and CDR2 (germline): SGHDN, FVKESK. DNA of the CDR3: TGTGCCAGCAGCCAAGATAGGACTAGCGGGGCCACCGGGGAGCTGTTTTTT. As protein: CASSQDRTSGATGELFF.

The CDR3 DNA reads TGCGCCAGCAGCCAAAGTTCCGGGACTAGCTCCTACGAGCAGTACTTC. As protein: CASSQSSGTSSYEQYF. The rearrangement uses TRBV4-1 and TRBJ2-7; 8 positions agree with TRBD2. Germline values: CDR1 MGHRA, CDR2 YSYEKL. The V and J ends lost 2 bases and 0 bases, in that order; junction bases with no gene match: 6. The CDR3 is 16 amino acids.

The chain couples TRBV30 to TRBJ1-1; TRBD1 agrees at 9 bases. V was clipped by 5 bases and J by 4 bases; unmatched bases: 2. This CDR3 region has 12 residues. CDR1 and CDR2 (germline): GTSNPN, SVGIG (reference sequence). The CDR3 reads CAWGTGFTEAFF. CDR3 DNA: TGTGCCTGGGGGACAGGGTTCACTGAAGCTTTCTTT.

The V and J genes are TRBV5-4 and TRBJ2-1, with 10 bases identical to TRBD2. V lost 5 bases, J lost 5 bases, and 7 bases stayed unmatched. The CDR3 extends over 15 amino acids. The germline V gene has CDR1 SGHNT and CDR2 YYREEE (reference sequence). CDR3 sequence: CASSLDSGGNNEQFF. The CDR3 DNA follows: TGTGCCAGCAGTCTTGATAGCGGGGGGAACAATGAGCAGTTCTTC.

The V gene is TRBV2, the J gene TRBJ1-4, with 9 bases that match TRBD1. With 4 bases clipped from V and 7 bases from J, the junction kept 13 bases outside the gene matches. Germline CDR1 and CDR2: SNHLY and FYNNEI. The CDR3 extends over 17 amino acids. Here the CDR3 reads CASSAGATGGMREKLFF. CDR3 nucleotides: TGTGCCAGCAGTGCAGGCGCGACAGGGGGGATGCGTGAAAAACTGTTTTTT.